This TCR beta chain was recovered during a study of OX40 agonist ivuxolimab in advanced cancers. Whole-study findings and limits: Circulating CD4+ and CD8+ T cells showed clonal expansion by week 6 at 0.1 to 3.0 mg/kg.

V gave up 3 bases and J gave up 4 bases; unmatched junction bases: 7. This CDR3 is built from 15 residues. Germline values: CDR1 SGHRS, CDR2 YFSETQ. Sequencing was performed with immunoSEQ multiplex PCR; in TCRdb, only in-frame clones are kept and a portion is missing. The sample contains some 15,000 clones, approximately 86% of which appear only once. About this clone: Antigen unknown.

Patients who had autoimmune disease history or got systemic immunosuppression were left out. The V and J genes are TRBV5-1 and TRBJ2-7; TRBD2 matches 10 bases. Sample: CD4+ or CD8+ T cells sorted from blood, taken in a trial of the OX40 agonist ivuxolimab. The clonotype was recovered from an adult with an advanced solid tumor such as melanoma, head and neck, liver or kidney cancer. The CDR3 coding sequence is TGCGCCAGCAGCTCGTCACTAGCGGGACTGTACGAGCAGTACTTC. Translation: CASSSSLAGLYEQYF.